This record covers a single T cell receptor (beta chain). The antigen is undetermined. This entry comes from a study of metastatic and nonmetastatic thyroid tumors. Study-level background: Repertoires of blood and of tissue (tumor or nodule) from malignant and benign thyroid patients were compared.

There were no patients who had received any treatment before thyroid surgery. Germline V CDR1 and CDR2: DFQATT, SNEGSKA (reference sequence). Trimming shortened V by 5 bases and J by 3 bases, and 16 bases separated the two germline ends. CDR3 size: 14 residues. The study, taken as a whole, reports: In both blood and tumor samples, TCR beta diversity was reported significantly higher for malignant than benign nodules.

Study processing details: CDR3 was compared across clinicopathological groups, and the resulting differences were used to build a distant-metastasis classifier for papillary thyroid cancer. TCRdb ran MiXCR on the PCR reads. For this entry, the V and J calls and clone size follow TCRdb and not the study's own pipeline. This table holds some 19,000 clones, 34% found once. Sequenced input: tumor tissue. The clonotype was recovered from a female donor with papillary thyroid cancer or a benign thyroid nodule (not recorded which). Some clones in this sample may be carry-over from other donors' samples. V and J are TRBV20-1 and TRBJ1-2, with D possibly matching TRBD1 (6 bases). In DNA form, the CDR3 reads TGCAGTGCTCCAAACGGGGGGCCCTACTATGGCTACACCTTC. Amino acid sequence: CSAPNGGPYYGYTF.